A selection of T cell receptor beta chains follows, all from one sample in a study of T cells in localized non-small cell lung cancer. TCRdb's table, derived via immunoSEQ multiplex PCR, lists solely in-frame clones and lacks some. The sample lists around 8,000 clones; just over 90% were seen once. Sequenced here: peripheral blood mononuclear cells, sampled before any cancer treatment. These TCRs come from a male donor aged 60 or over with stage II lung adenocarcinoma. Each CDR3 is given with its conserved first and last residue. Each record gives: clone size, V gene, J gene, CDR3 length, D gene, CDR3 DNA, CDR3 protein. A D gene is named only where the DNA matches it firmly. The size field is filled for only some rows; it gives once, few, many or a size class.

>.|TRBV7-8|TRBJ1-4|14|TRBD1
TGTGCCAGCAGCTTAAAGGGGGCGTATGAAAAACTGTTTTTT
CASSLKGAYEKLFF
>.|TRBV11-2|TRBJ1-2|13|.
TGTGCCAGCAGCTTAGATCGGGGACATGGCTACACCTTC
CASSLDRGHGYTF
>.|TRBV19|TRBJ1-1|11|.
TGTGCCAGTATGGGAGGGACTGAAGCTTTCTTT
CASMGGTEAFF
>.|TRBV19|TRBJ1-2|16|TRBD1
TGTGCCAGTTGTCATCCGGGACAGGGAGCTCGGTATGGCTACACCTTC
CASCHPGQGARYGYTF
>.|TRBV6-6|TRBJ2-2|16|.
TGTGCCAGCAGTTACGATGGGGGGCCGAACACCGGGGAGCTGTTTTTT
CASSYDGGPNTGELFF
>once|TRBV6-1|TRBJ2-3|14|TRBD1
TGTGCCAGCAGTGAAGGACAGGGGGCAGATACGCAGTATTTT
CASSEGQGADTQYF
>.|TRBV28|TRBJ1-5|13|.
TGTGCCAGCAGTTACGGTAGCAATCAGCCCCAGCATTTT
CASSYGSNQPQHF
>.|TRBV19|TRBJ2-1|14|.
TGTGCCAGTAGTCAAAGCGTCGCGAACAATGAGCAGTTCTTC
CASSQSVANNEQFF
>.|TRBV9|TRBJ1-4|15|TRBD1
TGTGCCAGCAGCGCGACAGGGTGGGCTAATGAAAAACTGTTTTTT
CASSATGWANEKLFF
>.|TRBV19|TRBJ2-2|15|.
TGTGCCAGTAGTATAGGGGGACAGAACACCGGGGAGCTGTTTTTT
CASSIGGQNTGELFF
>.|TRBV30|TRBJ1-2|14|.
TGTGCCTGGAGTCGTTACGGTCCTAACTATGGCTACACCTTC
CAWSRYGPNYGYTF
>.|TRBV2|TRBJ1-3|15|.
TGTGCCAGCAGTGAGACAGCAGCCTCTGGAAACACCATATATTTT
CASSETAASGNTIYF
>.|TRBV6-5|TRBJ1-2|13|.
TGTGCCAGCAGTAAAGACCAGGGGTATGGCTACACCTTC
CASSKDQGYGYTF
>.|TRBV6-4|TRBJ1-1|14|.
TGTGCCAGCAGTGATACAAGTCTGGGCACTGAAGCTTTCTTT
CASSDTSLGTEAFF
>.|TRBV2|TRBJ2-5|14|TRBD1
TGTGCCAGCAGGGGACAGGGTAGTCAAGAGACCCAGTACTTC
CASRGQGSQETQYF
>.|TRBV6-6|TRBJ1-4|14|.
TGTGCCAGCACCCCTACCGAAAGGGCAACGTACCTGTTTTTT
CASTPTERATYLFF
>few|TRBV10-3|TRBJ1-5|15|.
TGTGCCATTTCGACCCAGGGTGGGGGCAATCAGCCCCAGCATTTT
CAISTQGGGNQPQHF
>once|TRBV6-5|TRBJ1-1|14|TRBD1
TGTGCCAGCAGTTGGAGGGGGCCGAACACTGAAGCTTTCTTT
CASSWRGPNTEAFF
>.|TRBV18|TRBJ2-2|14|.
TGTGCCAGCTCACCGGACGGGACCGCCGGGGAGCTGTTTTTT
CASSPDGTAGELFF
>.|TRBV6-5|TRBJ1-2|13|.
TGTGCCAGCAGCCGAGGGACACCTGGGGGCTACACCTTC
CASSRGTPGGYTF
>.|TRBV10-3|TRBJ2-7|14|.
TGTGCCATCAGTCCCCGGGACCCAACCTACGAGCAGTACTTC
CAISPRDPTYEQYF
>.|TRBV5-6|TRBJ1-1|15|.
TGTGCCAGCAGCTTTTTAGACAGGTTGAACACTGAAGCTTTCTTT
CASSFLDRLNTEAFF
>.|TRBV5-1|TRBJ1-5|13|.
TGCGCCAGCAGCTCGGACCCCAATCAGCCCCAGCATTTT
CASSSDPNQPQHF
>once|TRBV11-2|TRBJ2-5|12|.
TGTGCCAGCAGCCTAGACGGGGTGACCCAGTACTTC
CASSLDGVTQYF
>.|TRBV19|TRBJ1-6|14|.
TGTGCCAGTAGTGGGGGGCAGGGAGGTTCACCCCTCCACTTT
CASSGGQGGSPLHF
>once|TRBV5-1|TRBJ1-2|16|TRBD1
TGCGCCAGCAGCACCGGACAGGTCCCCCCTTCGGAAGGCTACACCTTC
CASSTGQVPPSEGYTF
>few|TRBV4-1|TRBJ1-1|13|.
TGCGCCAGCAGCCAAAGGATGAACACTGAAGCTTTCTTT
CASSQRMNTEAFF
>.|TRBV6-6|TRBJ1-1|13|.
TGTGCCAGCATAAACAGCGTGGACACTGAAGCTTTCTTT
CASINSVDTEAFF
>.|TRBV2|TRBJ1-6|15|.
TGTGCCAGCAGTGATGGGCTTACCCTCGGGTCACCCCTCCACTTT
CASSDGLTLGSPLHF
>.|TRBV18|TRBJ2-2|14|.
TGTGCCAGCTCACCAATTGGGGGGCCCGGGGAGCTGTTTTTT
CASSPIGGPGELFF
>.|TRBV7-6|TRBJ1-3|16|TRBD1
TGTGCCAGCAGCTATCGACAGGGGGCTGCTGGAAACACCATATATTTT
CASSYRQGAAGNTIYF
>.|TRBV6-5|TRBJ1-1|12|.
TGTGCCACCGGGGTTGGGTCCACTGAAGCTTTCTTT
CATGVGSTEAFF
>.|TRBV19|TRBJ2-6|18|TRBD2
TGTGCCAGTAGAGGGACTAGCGGGGGCCTCTCTGGGGCCAACGTCCTGACTTTC
CASRGTSGGLSGANVLTF
>.|TRBV7-2|TRBJ2-4|15|.
TGTGCCAGCAGCTTAGTAAGTCAGGGTTTGAACATTCAGTACTTC
CASSLVSQGLNIQYF
>.|TRBV4-2|TRBJ2-7|15|TRBD1
TGTGCCAGCAGCCAAGGAGACAGGGCTTCCTACGAGCAGTACTTC
CASSQGDRASYEQYF
>.|TRBV6-4|TRBJ1-2|15|.
TGTGCCAGCAGTGACTCAGGCCAGCTGAGAAAAGGCTACACCTTC
CASSDSGQLRKGYTF
>.|TRBV7-2|TRBJ2-3|16|TRBD1
TGTGCCAGCAGCTTATCTTCGGGACAGGGTGCAGATACGCAGTATTTT
CASSLSSGQGADTQYF
>.|TRBV10-3|TRBJ1-3|14|.
TGTGCCATCATGTCGGGGGGATCTGGAAACACCATATATTTT
CAIMSGGSGNTIYF
>once|TRBV11-2|TRBJ2-7|15|.
TGTGCCAGCAGATCTTACAGGGTTCGCTCCTACGAGCAGTACTTC
CASRSYRVRSYEQYF
>.|TRBV2|TRBJ2-7|15|.
TGTGCCAGCAGTGAAGCGGGGGATGCTGGGGGGAGGCAGTACTTC
CASSEAGDAGGRQYF
>.|TRBV2|TRBJ1-4|14|.
TGTGCCAGCAGTGAAACAGGGTACCTTGAAAAACTGTTTTTT
CASSETGYLEKLFF
>once|TRBV6-5|TRBJ2-1|13|TRBD2
TGTGCCTGCGGACTAGCGGGGGACCTTGAGCAGTTCTTC
CACGLAGDLEQFF
>.|TRBV7-8|TRBJ2-5|14|.
TGTGCCAGCAGCGCTCGGACTGTCGGAGAGACCCAGTACTTC
CASSARTVGETQYF
>.|TRBV10-2|TRBJ2-3|14|.
TGCGCCAGCACCGAGGGTGTTTCCTTGGATACGCAGTATTTT
CASTEGVSLDTQYF
>.|TRBV4-3|TRBJ2-2|16|.
TGCGCCAGCAGCCAAGTTTCCGCCGCGAACACCGGGGAGCTGTTTTTT
CASSQVSAANTGELFF
>.|TRBV10-3|TRBJ2-7|14|TRBD2
TGTGCCATCAGTGACGGGACTAGAGCCTACGAGCAGTACTTC
CAISDGTRAYEQYF
>once|TRBV5-4|TRBJ1-1|13|.
TGTGCCAGCAGCAGGGACCCGAACACTGAAGCTTTCTTT
CASSRDPNTEAFF
>once|TRBV27|TRBJ1-2|16|TRBD1
TGTGCCAGCAGCCGAGCCCGGACAGGGGGCGACTATGGCTACACCTTC
CASSRARTGGDYGYTF
>.|TRBV10-3|TRBJ1-1|14|.
TGTGCCATCAGTGAGTCGTATGGAGACACTGAAGCTTTCTTT
CAISESYGDTEAFF
>.|TRBV29-1|TRBJ2-5|15|TRBD2
TGCAGCCTTTCGCCCCCAGCGGGGGCCTTGGAGACCCAGTACTTC
CSLSPPAGALETQYF
>.|TRBV5-8|TRBJ1-4|14|.
TGTGCCAGCAGCTTGGCCGGGGCTAATGAAAAACTGTTTTTT
CASSLAGANEKLFF
>.|TRBV5-1|TRBJ1-2|13|TRBD1
TGCGCCAGCAGCTCAGGACAGGAAGATGGCTACACCTTC
CASSSGQEDGYTF
>.|TRBV10-1|TRBJ1-2|13|.
TGCGCCAGCAGTGAGTCTGGGGGCTATGGCTACACCTTC
CASSESGGYGYTF
>.|TRBV28|TRBJ2-5|12|.
TGTGCCAGCAGTTCCGTCCAAGAGACCCAGTACTTC
CASSSVQETQYF
>.|TRBV19|TRBJ2-5|14|TRBD1
TGTGCCAGTAGAGCCGGGACAGGGAGAGAGTCCCAGTACTTC
CASRAGTGRESQYF
>.|TRBV7-2|TRBJ2-3|12|.
TGTGCCAGCAGCTCGCGGGGAGATACGCAGTATTTT
CASSSRGDTQYF
>.|TRBV29-1|TRBJ2-3|11|.
TGCAGCGTTAGCAGGTCGGATACGCAGTATTTT
CSVSRSDTQYF
>.|TRBV7-8|TRBJ2-6|13|.
TGTGCCAGCAGCTTCTTTGGGGCCAACGTCCTGACTTTC
CASSFFGANVLTF